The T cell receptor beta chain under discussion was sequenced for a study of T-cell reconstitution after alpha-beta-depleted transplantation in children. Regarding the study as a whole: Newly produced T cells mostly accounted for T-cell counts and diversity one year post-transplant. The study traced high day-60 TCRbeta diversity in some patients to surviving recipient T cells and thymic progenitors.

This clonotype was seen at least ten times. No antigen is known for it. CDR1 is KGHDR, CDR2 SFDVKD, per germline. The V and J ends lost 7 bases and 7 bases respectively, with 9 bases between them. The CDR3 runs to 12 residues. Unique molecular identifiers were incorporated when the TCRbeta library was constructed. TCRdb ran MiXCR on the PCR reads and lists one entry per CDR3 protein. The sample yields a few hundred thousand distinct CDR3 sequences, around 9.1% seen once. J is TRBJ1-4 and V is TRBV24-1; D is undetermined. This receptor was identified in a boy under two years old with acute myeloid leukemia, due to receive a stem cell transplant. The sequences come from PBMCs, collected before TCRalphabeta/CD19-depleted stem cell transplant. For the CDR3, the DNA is TGTGCCACCAGCGCCTCGGGTGAAAAACTGTTTTTT. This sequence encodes CATSASGEKLFF.